Reported below is one TCR beta chain. Every single patient, without exception, relapsed after autologous stem cell transplantation, and brentuximab vedotin exposure varied. Complete response, partial response or progressive disease was recorded as best response. The V end lost 8 bases, the J end lost 7 bases, and 14 bases lay between the germline ends. Germline assignment: CDR1 LNHDA and CDR2 SQIVND (reference sequence). There are 12 residues in the CDR3. The protocol was immunoSEQ multiplex PCR, while the TCRdb copy is restricted to in-frame clones and leaves out a portion. The repertoire holds some 93,000 clones, with 80% to 90% as singletons. This entry belongs to a study of PD-1 blockade in classical Hodgkin lymphoma.

The source is a human donor with classical Hodgkin lymphoma. This rearrangement joins TRBV19 to TRBJ1-2; possible D gene TRBD1, 6 bases. The starting material was peripheral blood mononuclear cells (PBMCs), obtained before the second cycle of nivolumab. The CDR3 nucleotides are TGTGCCAGTGTGGGGGCAGTTCGTGGCTACACCTTC. It is translated as CASVGAVRGYTF.